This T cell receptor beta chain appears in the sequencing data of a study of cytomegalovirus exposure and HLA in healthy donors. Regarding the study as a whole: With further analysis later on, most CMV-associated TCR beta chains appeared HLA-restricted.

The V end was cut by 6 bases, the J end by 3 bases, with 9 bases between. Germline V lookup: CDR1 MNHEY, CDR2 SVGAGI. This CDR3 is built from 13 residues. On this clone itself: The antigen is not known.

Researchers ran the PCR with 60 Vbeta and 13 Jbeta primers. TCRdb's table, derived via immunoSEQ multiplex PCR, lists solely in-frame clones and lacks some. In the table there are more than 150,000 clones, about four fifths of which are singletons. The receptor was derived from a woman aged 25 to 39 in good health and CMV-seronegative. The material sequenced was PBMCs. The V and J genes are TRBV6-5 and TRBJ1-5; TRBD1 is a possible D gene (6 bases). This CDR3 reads CASSRGFNQPQHF. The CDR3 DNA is TGTGCCAGCAGCAGGGGTTTCAATCAGCCCCAGCATTTT.